This entry features one T cell receptor (beta chain) sequence. Its cognate antigen is unknown. These data are taken from a study of T cell responses to AZD1222 COVID-19 vaccine. Some clones are missing from TCRdb's copy, which holds only in-frame ones; the method was immunoSEQ multiplex PCR. The data show some 150,000 clones, 91% seen once. Notes on the study in general: Nearly half of spike-specific TCRs reportedly target unmutated variant regions. Most donors were white British and more were female, and clonal diversity was possibly underestimated. A rise in Spike-specific TCR breadth and depth followed two AZD1222 doses.

This sequence was found in an adult in good health. Sample: peripheral blood, taken on day 0 of AZD1222 vaccination.

This CDR3 is CASSLRSTDTQYF. DNA for the CDR3: TGTGCCAGCAGCCTTCGGAGCACAGATACGCAGTATTTT. This chain joins TRBV6-4 and TRBJ2-3; D is ambiguous. Per the germline V gene, CDR1 is MRHNA and CDR2 is SNTAGT. Trimming shortened V by 6 bases and J by 0 bases, and 7 bases separated the two germline ends. The CDR3 runs 13 residues.